This T cell receptor (beta chain) was sequenced for a study of control samples from healthy donors and cancer patients. The V end was cut by 2 bases, the J end by 3 bases, with 10 bases between. Germline CDR1 MNHEY, CDR2 SMNVEV (reference sequence). This CDR3 comprises 14 residues. Using immunoSEQ multiplex PCR, the repertoire was profiled, and TCRdb retains in-frame clones only, with some absent. The sample records some 48,000 clones, over 90% being singletons. This clone is a singleton in its sample. The rearrangement joins TRBV27 to TRBJ1-2, with TRBD1 as a possible D gene (6 bases). Sequenced material: PBMCs. The clonotype originates from a woman aged 45-60 years with head and neck cancer. Written as DNA, the CDR3 is TGTGCCAGCAGTTTAGGGGGGGCAGACTATGGCTACACCTTC. It specifies CASSLGGADYGYTF.